These 17 T cell receptor beta chains came from one sample sequenced in a study of T-cell reconstitution after alpha-beta-depleted transplantation in children. As it was prepared, the TCRbeta library received unique molecular identifiers. A single record per CDR3 protein comes from TCRdb applying MiXCR to the PCR reads. The sample lists 200,000 to 300,000 distinct CDR3 sequences; about 25% were seen once. The sample here was PBMCs, taken before TCRalphabeta/CD19-depleted stem cell transplant. Every receptor here comes from a girl between 2 and 10 years old with Fanconi anemia, due to receive a stem cell transplant.

This clonotype was detected only once. The rearrangement links TRBV20-1 to TRBJ2-1, with 10 bases lining up with TRBD2. From germline, CDR1 is DFQATT and CDR2 SNEGSKA (reference sequence). The junction had 8 bases not matched to a gene; V was cut back by 2 bases and J by 7 bases. The CDR3 runs to 15 residues. CDR3 amino acids: CSARPLAGVGNEQFF. The CDR3 DNA sequence: TGCAGTGCTAGACCCCTAGCGGGAGTAGGTAATGAGCAGTTCTTC.

The chain has TRBV11-2 and TRBJ2-7; maybe TRBD1 (8 bases). V was trimmed by 5 bases and J by 2 bases, leaving 19 bases between them. The CDR3 consists of 16 residues. Germline V gene sequence: CDR1 SGHAT, CDR2 FQNNGV. The CDR3 loop is CASSHGQGGSPYEQYF. CDR3 DNA sequence: TGTGCCAGCAGCCACGGACAGGGAGGGAGCCCCTACGAGCAGTACTTC.

This clonotype was recorded at least ten times. The rearrangement uses TRBV6-5 and TRBJ2-1; no clear D gene. Germline-derived CDR1 and CDR2 are MNHEY and SVGAGI. V lost 9 bases and J 6 bases, leaving 9 bases between the germline ends. The CDR3 is 11 residues long. The CDR3 DNA reads as TGTGCCAGAAGTGACTCCAATGAGCAGTTCTTC. This gives the protein CARSDSNEQFF.

V is TRBV7-2 and J is TRBJ2-1; D could derive from TRBD1 or TRBD2 (5 bases each). Germline CDR1 and CDR2: SGHTA and FQGNSA. The length of the CDR3 is 15 residues. The V and J ends lost 6 bases and 4 bases respectively, with 16 bases between them. CDR3: CASREGLGSYNEQFF. CDR3 bases: TGTGCCAGCAGAGAGGGGCTAGGTTCATACAATGAGCAGTTCTTC.

This clonotype was recorded a few times. The V call is TRBV7-9, the J call TRBJ1-5; D remains ambiguous. Germline CDR1 and CDR2: SEHNR and FQNEAQ (reference sequence). The CDR3 has 16 amino acids. Trimming took 1 base from V and 2 from J, leaving 12 bases between them. The CDR3 spells CASSLVWARCNQPQHF. The CDR3 DNA sequence: TGTGCCAGCAGCTTAGTTTGGGCCCGTTGCAATCAGCCCCAGCATTTT.

This chain uses TRBV5-7 with TRBJ2-6; D gene uncertain. TRBV5-7 is marked as an open reading frame, function uncertain. V was clipped by 3 bases and J by 2 bases, with 12 bases between them. The CDR3 is made up of 16 amino acids. This CDR3 reads CASSSPQTAGANVLTF. CDR3 DNA: TGTGCCAGCAGCTCACCCCAGACGGCTGGGGCCAACGTCCTGACTTTC.

This clonotype occurred a few times. The V call is TRBV20-1, the J call TRBJ2-7; D remains ambiguous. Per the germline V gene, CDR1 is DFQATT and CDR2 is SNEGSKA (reference sequence). V lost 0 bases, J lost 5 bases, and 17 bases lay in between. There are 15 residues in the CDR3. This CDR3 reads CSARDGGVPTDEQYF. The CDR3 DNA sequence: TGCAGTGCTAGAGATGGCGGTGTCCCCACGGACGAGCAGTACTTC.

This clonotype was seen repeatedly, ten times or more. This sequence joins TRBV20-1 and TRBJ2-3; 12 nucleotides line up with TRBD2. Germline V gene sequence: CDR1 DFQATT, CDR2 SNEGSKA (reference sequence). With V trimmed by 1 base and J by 6 bases, 11 bases remained unmatched. This CDR3 has 17 residues. In nucleotides, the CDR3 is TGCAGTGCTAGAGTCTTAGGACTAGCGGGGAGAAGGGATACGCAGTATTTT. Protein product: CSARVLGLAGRRDTQYF.

This clonotype was recorded only once. The chain joins TRBV20-1 to TRBJ2-1, with 7 bases fitting TRBD2. With 6 bases clipped from V and 5 bases from J, the junction kept 13 bases outside the gene matches. Germline lookup yields CDR1 DFQATT and CDR2 SNEGSKA (reference sequence). This CDR3 has 15 amino acids. CDR3 DNA sequence: TGCAGTGCATCGATCCTAGCGGAGGAACACAATGAGCAGTTCTTC. This gives the protein CSASILAEEHNEQFF.

This rearrangement joins TRBV29-1 to TRBJ2-1; 9 bases align to TRBD1. The germline V gene encodes CDR1 SQVTM and CDR2 ANQGSEA. This CDR3 comprises 14 residues. J lost 7 bases, V lost 7 bases, and 11 bases had no gene match. CDR3 in DNA: TGCAGCGCCCGACGGGACAGGGTGGGGAATGAGCAGTTCTTC. It is translated as CSARRDRVGNEQFF.

V gene TRBV10-3 combines with J gene TRBJ2-1, with 7 bases matching TRBD2. With V trimmed by 4 bases and J by 9 bases, 12 bases remained unmatched. This CDR3 region has 15 residues. Germline CDR1 ENHRY, CDR2 SYGVKD. CDR3 amino acids: CAISANRRGGAEQFF. CDR3 nucleotide sequence: TGTGCCATCAGTGCAAACCGGAGGGGAGGGGCTGAGCAGTTCTTC.

The V and J genes are TRBV7-2 and TRBJ2-7, with 8 bases aligning to TRBD2. Trimming at V came to 5 bases and at J to 3 bases, leaving 9 bases not matched to a gene. The CDR3 runs to 15 residues. The germline CDR1 and CDR2 sequences are SGHTA and FQGNSA. CDR3 nucleotide sequence: TGTGCCAGCAGCCCCCCGGGACTAGAGAACTACGAGCAGTACTTC. It is translated as CASSPPGLENYEQYF.

This clonotype was counted many times. For the CDR3, the DNA is TGTGCCATCAGTGTTCCAGGGCTTTCTGGGGCCAACGTCCTGACTTTC. Translating gives CAISVPGLSGANVLTF. This chain joins TRBV10-3 and TRBJ2-6, with D possibly matching TRBD1 (5 bases). Germline CDR1 ENHRY, CDR2 SYGVKD. Trimming removed 4 bases at V and 1 base at J, with 11 bases between. The CDR3 totals 16 residues.

This clonotype was recorded many times. CDR3 in DNA: TGCAGCGTTGAAAGCAGGGGAGCCACCGGGGAGCTGTTTTTT. Translation: CSVESRGATGELFF. J is TRBJ2-2 and V is TRBV29-1; possible D gene TRBD1, 6 bases. The V and J ends lost 2 bases and 4 bases respectively, with 11 bases between them. This CDR3 is built from 14 residues. The germline CDR1 and CDR2 sequences are SQVTM and ANQGSEA.

This clonotype has just a few counts. The genes are TRBV6-5 and TRBJ2-7; D ambiguous. Trimming stripped 4 bases from V and 1 base from J, with 14 bases between. The CDR3 totals 15 residues. Germline V CDR1 and CDR2: MNHEY, SVGAGI. CDR3 sequence (DNA): TGTGCCAGCAGTTCACAAGGGTTTTATTCCTACGAGCAGTACTTC. It encodes CASSSQGFYSYEQYF.

This clonotype was picked up many times. The chain couples TRBV5-6 to TRBJ2-1; weak D call: TRBD2 (7 bases). V was pared by 0 bases and J by 3 bases, with 13 bases between. CDR1 SGHDT and CDR2 YYEEEE come from the germline V gene. The CDR3 is 16 residues long. The CDR3 DNA sequence: TGTGCCAGCAGCTTGGCTGGGGGGGCCGGCTACAATGAGCAGTTCTTC. Protein: CASSLAGGAGYNEQFF.

This chain connects TRBV20-1 to TRBJ2-7; TRBD1 or TRBD2 may be the D gene (5 bases each). The germline V gene has CDR1 DFQATT and CDR2 SNEGSKA (reference sequence). V lost 7 bases and J 5 bases, leaving 12 bases between the germline ends. This CDR3 has 11 amino acids. As DNA, the CDR3 is TGCAGTGTAACTAGGGGCCACGAGCAGTACTTC. Amino acids: CSVTRGHEQYF.